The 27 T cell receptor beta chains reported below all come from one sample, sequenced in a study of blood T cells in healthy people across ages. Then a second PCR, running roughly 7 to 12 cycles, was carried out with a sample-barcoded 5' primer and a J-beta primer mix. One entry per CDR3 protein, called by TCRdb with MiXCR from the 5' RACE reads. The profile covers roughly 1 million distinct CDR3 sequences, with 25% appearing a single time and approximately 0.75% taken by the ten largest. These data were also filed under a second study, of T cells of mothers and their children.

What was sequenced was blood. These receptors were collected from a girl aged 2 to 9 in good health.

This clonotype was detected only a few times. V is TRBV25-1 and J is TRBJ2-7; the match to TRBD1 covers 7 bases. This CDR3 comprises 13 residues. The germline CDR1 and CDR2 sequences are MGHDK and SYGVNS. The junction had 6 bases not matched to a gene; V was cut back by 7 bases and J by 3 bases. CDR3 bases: TGTGCCAGCACTTGGACAGGTAGCTACGAGCAGTACTTC. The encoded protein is CASTWTGSYEQYF.

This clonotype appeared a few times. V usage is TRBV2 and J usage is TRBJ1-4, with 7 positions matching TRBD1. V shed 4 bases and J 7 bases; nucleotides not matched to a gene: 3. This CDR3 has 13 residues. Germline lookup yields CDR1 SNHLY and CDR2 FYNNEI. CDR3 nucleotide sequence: TGTGCCAGCAGTGTTAGACAGGGTGAAAAACTGTTTTTT. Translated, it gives CASSVRQGEKLFF. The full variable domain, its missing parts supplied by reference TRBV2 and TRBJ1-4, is EPEVTQTPSHQVTQMGQEVILRCVPISNHLYFYWYRQILGQKVEFLVSFYNNEISEKSEIFDDQFSVERPDGSNFTLKIRSTKLEDSAMYFCASSVRQGEKLFFGSGTQLSVL.

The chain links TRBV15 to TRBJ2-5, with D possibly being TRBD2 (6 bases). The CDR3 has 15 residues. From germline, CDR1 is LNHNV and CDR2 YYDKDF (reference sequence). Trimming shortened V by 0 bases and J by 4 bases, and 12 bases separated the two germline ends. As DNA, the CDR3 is TGTGCCACCAGCAGAGAGCGGGGACGGGGAGAGACCCAGTACTTC. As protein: CATSRERGRGETQYF.

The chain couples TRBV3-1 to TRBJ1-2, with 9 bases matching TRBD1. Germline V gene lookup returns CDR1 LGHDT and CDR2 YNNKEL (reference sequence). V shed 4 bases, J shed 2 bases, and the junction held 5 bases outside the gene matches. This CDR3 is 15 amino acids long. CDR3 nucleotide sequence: TGTGCCAGCAGCCGCCCGGACAGGGGAAACTATGGCTACACCTTC. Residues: CASSRPDRGNYGYTF.

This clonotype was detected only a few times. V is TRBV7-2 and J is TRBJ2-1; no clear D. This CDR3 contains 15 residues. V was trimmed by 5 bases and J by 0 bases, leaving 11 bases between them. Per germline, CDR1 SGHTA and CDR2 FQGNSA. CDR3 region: CASSRKAYSYNEQFF. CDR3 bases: TGTGCCAGCAGCAGAAAGGCTTACTCCTACAATGAGCAGTTCTTC.

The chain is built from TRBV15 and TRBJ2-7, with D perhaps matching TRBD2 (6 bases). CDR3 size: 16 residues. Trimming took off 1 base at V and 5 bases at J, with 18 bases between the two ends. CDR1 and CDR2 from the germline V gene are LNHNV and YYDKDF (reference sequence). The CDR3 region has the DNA TGTGCCACCAGCAGAGTCTACCAGGGACTCTGGGACGAGCAGTACTTC. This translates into CATSRVYQGLWDEQYF.

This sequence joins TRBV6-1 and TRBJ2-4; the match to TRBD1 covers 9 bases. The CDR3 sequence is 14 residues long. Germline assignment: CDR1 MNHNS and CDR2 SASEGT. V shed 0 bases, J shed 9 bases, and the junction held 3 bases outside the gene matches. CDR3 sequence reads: CASSEAGTGSIQYF. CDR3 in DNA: TGTGCCAGCAGTGAAGCGGGGACAGGGAGCATTCAGTACTTC.

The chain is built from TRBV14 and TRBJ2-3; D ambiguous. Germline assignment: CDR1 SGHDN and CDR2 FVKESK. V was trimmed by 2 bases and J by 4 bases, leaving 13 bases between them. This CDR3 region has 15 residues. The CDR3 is CASSQHVSSADTQYF. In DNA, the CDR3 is TGTGCCAGCAGCCAACATGTCTCATCGGCAGATACGCAGTATTTT.

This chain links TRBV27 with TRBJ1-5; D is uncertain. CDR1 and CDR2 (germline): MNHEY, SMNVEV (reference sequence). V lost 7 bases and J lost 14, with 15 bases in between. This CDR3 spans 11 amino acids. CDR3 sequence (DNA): TGTGCCAGCACCAATGGGCGTACCGAGCATTTT. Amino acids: CASTNGRTEHF.

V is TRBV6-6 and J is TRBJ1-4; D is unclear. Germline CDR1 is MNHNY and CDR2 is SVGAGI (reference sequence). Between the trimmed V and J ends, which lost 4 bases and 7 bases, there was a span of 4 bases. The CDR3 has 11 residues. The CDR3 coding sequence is TGTGCCAGCAGTTTTATTGAAAAACTGTTTTTT. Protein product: CASSFIEKLFF.

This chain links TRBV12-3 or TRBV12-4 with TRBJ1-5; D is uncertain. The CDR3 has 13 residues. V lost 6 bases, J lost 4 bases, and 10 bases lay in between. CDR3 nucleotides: TGTGCCAGCAGGTATCAAGAAAATCAGCCCCAGCATTTT. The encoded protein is CASRYQENQPQHF.

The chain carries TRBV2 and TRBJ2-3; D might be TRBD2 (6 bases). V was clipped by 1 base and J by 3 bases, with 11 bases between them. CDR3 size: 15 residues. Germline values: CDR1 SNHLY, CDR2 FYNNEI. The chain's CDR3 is CASSEVAESTDTQYF. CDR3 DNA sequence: TGTGCCAGCAGTGAAGTAGCGGAGTCTACAGATACGCAGTATTTT.

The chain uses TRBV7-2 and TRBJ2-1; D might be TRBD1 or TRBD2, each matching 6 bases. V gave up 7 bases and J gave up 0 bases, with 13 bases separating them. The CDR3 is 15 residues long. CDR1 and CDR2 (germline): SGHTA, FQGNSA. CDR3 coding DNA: TGTGCCAGCACACCGGAGGGGGTCTCCTACAATGAGCAGTTCTTC. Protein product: CASTPEGVSYNEQFF.

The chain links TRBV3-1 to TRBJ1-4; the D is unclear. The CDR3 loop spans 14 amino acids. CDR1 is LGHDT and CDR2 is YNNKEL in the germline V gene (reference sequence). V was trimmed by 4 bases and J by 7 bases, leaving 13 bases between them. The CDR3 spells CASSRRQRTEKLFF. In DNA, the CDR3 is TGTGCCAGCAGCCGGCGGCAGCGAACTGAAAAACTGTTTTTT.

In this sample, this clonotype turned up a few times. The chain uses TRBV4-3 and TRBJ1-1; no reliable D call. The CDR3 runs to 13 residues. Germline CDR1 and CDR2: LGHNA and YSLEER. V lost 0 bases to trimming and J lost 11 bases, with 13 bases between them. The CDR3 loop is CASSQEMRSSAFF. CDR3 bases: TGCGCCAGCAGCCAAGAAATGAGGTCGTCGGCTTTCTTT.

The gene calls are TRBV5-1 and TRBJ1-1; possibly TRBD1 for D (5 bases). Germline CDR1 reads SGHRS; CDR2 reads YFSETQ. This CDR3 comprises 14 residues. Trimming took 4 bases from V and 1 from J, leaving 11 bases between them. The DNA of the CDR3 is TGCGCCAGCAGCCAGACAGTAAGGAACACTGAAGCTTTCTTT. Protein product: CASSQTVRNTEAFF.

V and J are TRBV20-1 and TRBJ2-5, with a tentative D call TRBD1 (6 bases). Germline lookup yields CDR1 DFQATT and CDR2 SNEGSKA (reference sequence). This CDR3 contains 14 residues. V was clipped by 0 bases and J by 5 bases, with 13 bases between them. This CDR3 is CSARDWAQGETQYF. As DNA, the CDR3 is TGCAGTGCTAGAGATTGGGCCCAGGGGGAGACCCAGTACTTC.

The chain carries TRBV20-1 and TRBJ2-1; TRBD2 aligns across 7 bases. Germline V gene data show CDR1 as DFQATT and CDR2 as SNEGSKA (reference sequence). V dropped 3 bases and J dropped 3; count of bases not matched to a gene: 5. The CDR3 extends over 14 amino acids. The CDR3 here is CSARRLAVYNEQFF. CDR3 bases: TGCAGTGCTAGGCGGCTAGCGGTCTACAATGAGCAGTTCTTC.

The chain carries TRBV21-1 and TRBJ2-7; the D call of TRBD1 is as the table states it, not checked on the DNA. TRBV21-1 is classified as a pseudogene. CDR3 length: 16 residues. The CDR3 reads CASSTAPGLRGYEQYF. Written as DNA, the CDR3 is TGTGCCAGCAGCACCGCTCCAGGCCTCAGGGGGTACGAGCAGTACTTC.

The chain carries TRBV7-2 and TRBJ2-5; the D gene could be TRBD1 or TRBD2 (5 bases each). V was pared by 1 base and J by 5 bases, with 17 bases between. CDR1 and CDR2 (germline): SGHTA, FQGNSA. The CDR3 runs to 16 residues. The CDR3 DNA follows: TGTGCCAGCAGCTTAGGATTCGGGGCCTCGCCCGAGACCCAGTACTTC. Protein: CASSLGFGASPETQYF.

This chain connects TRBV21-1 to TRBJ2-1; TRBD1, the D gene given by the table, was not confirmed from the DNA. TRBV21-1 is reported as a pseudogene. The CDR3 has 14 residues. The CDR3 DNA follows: TGTGCCAGCAGCTACCTGACAGGAGGGAATGAGCAGTTCTTC. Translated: CASSYLTGGNEQFF.

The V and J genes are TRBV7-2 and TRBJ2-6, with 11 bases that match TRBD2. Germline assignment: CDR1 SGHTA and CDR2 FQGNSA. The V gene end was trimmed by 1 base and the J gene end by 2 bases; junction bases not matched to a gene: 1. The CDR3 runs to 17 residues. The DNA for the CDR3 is TGTGCCAGCAGCTTAGAACTAGCGGGAGCTGGGGCCAACGTCCTGACTTTC. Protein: CASSLELAGAGANVLTF.

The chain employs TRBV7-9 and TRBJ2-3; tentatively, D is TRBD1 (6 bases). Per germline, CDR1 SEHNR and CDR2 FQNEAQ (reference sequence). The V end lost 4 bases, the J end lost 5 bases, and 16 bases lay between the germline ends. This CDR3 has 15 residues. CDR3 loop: CASSSRGRGGDTQYF. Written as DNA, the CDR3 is TGTGCCAGCAGCTCCCGGGGCCGAGGGGGAGATACGCAGTATTTT.

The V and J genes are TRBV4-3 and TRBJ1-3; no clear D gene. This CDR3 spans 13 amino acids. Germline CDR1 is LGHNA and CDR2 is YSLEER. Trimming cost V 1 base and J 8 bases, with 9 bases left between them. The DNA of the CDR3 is TGCGCCAGCAGCCAAGCTTCGACTGACACCATATATTTT. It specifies CASSQASTDTIYF.

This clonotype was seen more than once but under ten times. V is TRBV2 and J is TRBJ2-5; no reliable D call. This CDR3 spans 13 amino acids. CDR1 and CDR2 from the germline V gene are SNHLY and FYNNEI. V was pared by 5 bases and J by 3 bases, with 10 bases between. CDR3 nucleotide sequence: TGTGCCAGCAGTAAAAGGACGGAAGAGACCCAGTACTTC. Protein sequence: CASSKRTEETQYF.

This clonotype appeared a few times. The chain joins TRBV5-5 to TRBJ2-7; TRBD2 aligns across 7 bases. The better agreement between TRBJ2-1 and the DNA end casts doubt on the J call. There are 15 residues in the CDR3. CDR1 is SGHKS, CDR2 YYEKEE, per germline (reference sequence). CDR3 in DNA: TGTGCCAGCAGCTTGGTGGCGGGAGAGATCAATGAGCAGTTCTTC. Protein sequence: CASSLVAGEINEQFF.

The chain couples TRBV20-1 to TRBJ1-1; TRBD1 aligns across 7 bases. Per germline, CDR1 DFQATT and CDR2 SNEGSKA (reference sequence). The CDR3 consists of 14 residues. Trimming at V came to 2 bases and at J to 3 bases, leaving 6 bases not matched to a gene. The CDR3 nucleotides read TGCAGTGCTAGACCCCAAGACAGGGACACTGAAGCTTTCTTT. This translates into CSARPQDRDTEAFF.